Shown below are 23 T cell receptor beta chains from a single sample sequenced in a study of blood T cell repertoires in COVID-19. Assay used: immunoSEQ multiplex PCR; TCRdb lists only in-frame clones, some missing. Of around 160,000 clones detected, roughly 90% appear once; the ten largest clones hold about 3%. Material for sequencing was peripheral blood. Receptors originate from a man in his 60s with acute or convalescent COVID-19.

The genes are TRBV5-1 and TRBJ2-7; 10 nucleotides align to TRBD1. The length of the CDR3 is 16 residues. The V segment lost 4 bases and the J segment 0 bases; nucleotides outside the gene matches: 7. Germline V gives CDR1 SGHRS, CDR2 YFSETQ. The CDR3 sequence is CASSPRDRGTSYEQYF. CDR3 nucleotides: TGCGCCAGCAGCCCCCGGGACAGGGGAACCTCCTACGAGCAGTACTTC.

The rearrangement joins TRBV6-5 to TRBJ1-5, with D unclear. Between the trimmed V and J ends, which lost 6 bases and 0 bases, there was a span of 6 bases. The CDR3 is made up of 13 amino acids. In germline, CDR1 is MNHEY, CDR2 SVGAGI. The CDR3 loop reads CASSLVSNQPQHF. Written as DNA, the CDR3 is TGTGCCAGCAGCCTCGTTAGCAATCAGCCCCAGCATTTT.

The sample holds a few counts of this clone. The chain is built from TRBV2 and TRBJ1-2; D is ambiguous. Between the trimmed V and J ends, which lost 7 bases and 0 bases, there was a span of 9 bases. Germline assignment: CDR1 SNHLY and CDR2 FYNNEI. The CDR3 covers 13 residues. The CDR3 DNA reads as TGTGCCAGCAACGTGGGAGCTAACTATGGCTACACCTTC. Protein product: CASNVGANYGYTF. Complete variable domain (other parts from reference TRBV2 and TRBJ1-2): EPEVTQTPSHQVTQMGQEVILRCVPISNHLYFYWYRQILGQKVEFLVSFYNNEISEKSEIFDDQFSVERPDGSNFTLKIRSTKLEDSAMYFCASNVGANYGYTFGSGTRLTVV.

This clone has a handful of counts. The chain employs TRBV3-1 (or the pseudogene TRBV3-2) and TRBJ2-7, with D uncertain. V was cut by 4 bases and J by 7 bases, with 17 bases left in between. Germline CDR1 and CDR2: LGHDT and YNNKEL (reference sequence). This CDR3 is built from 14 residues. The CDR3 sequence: CASSPTFSPREQYF. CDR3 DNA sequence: TGTGCCAGCAGCCCGACGTTTAGCCCTAGGGAGCAGTACTTC.

The CDR3 DNA reads as TGCGCCAGCAGCCTCACCGGGACAGTCGGCTACGAGCAGTACTTC. It specifies CASSLTGTVGYEQYF. The rearrangement joins TRBV5-1 to TRBJ2-7, with 7 bases identical to TRBD1. Trimming removed 4 bases from V and 3 bases from J; junction bases left unmatched: 10. The CDR3 totals 15 residues. CDR1 and CDR2 (germline): SGHRS, YFSETQ.

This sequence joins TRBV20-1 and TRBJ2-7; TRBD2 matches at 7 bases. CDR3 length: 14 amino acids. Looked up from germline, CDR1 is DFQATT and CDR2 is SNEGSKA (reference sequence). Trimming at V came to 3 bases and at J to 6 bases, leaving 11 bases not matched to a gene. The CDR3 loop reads CSASYNTGGVEQYF. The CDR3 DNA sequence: TGCAGTGCTAGTTACAATACGGGGGGAGTCGAGCAGTACTTC.

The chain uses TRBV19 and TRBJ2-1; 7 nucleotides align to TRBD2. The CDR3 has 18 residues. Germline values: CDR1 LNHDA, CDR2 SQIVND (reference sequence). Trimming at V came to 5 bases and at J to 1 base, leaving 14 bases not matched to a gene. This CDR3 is CASSFPARLAGSYNEQFF. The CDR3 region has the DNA TGTGCCAGTAGTTTTCCGGCCCGACTAGCCGGGTCCTACAATGAGCAGTTCTTC.

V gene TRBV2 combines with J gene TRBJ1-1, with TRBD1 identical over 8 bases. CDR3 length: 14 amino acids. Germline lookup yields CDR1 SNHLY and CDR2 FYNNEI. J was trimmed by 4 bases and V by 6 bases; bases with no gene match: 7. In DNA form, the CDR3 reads TGTGCCAGCAGCGACAGGGGAGGGACCACTGAAGCTTTCTTT. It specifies CASSDRGGTTEAFF.

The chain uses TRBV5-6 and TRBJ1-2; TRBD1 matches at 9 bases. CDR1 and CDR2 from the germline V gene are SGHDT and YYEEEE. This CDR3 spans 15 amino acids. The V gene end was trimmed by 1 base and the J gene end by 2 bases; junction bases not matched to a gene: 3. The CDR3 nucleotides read TGTGCCAGCAGCTTGCGAGGGACAGGGAACTATGGCTACACCTTC. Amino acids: CASSLRGTGNYGYTF.

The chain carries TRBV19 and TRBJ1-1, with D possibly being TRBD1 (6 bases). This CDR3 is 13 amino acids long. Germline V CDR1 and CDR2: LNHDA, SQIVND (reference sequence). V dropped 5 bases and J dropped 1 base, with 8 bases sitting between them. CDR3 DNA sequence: TGTGCCAGTAGTCCGGGACAGAACACTGAAGCTTTCTTT. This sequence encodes CASSPGQNTEAFF.

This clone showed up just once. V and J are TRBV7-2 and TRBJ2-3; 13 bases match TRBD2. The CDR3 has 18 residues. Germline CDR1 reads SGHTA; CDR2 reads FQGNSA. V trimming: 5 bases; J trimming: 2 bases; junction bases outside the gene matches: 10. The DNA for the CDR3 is TGTGCCAGCAGCCCCCGGGGACTAGCGGGGCGTTCCACAGATACGCAGTATTTT. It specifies CASSPRGLAGRSTDTQYF.

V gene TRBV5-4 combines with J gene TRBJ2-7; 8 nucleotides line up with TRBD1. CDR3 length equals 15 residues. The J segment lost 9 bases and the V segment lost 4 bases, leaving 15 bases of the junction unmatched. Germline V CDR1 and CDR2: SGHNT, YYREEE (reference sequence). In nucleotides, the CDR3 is TGTGCCAGCAGCCAAGGGACAGGTGGGACGCGGGGGCAGTACTTC. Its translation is CASSQGTGGTRGQYF.

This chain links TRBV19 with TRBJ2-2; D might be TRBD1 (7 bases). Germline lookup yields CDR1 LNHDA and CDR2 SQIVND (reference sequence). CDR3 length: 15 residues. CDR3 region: CAASGGQTNTGELFF. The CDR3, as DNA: TGTGCTGCGTCCGGGGGACAGACGAACACCGGGGAGCTGTTTTTT.

The DNA of the CDR3 is TGTGCCAGCAGCTTATTAACAGGGCACCGAACTGAAGCTTTCTTT. It translates to CASSLLTGHRTEAFF. The chain uses TRBV7-9 and TRBJ1-1; D possibly corresponds to TRBD1 (6 bases). The CDR3 contains 15 residues. The V end was cut by 2 bases, the J end by 5 bases, with 15 bases between. Germline CDR1 is SEHNR and CDR2 is FQNEAQ (reference sequence). Combining the CDR3 with reference TRBV7-9 and TRBJ1-1 gives the whole variable domain DTGVSQNPRHKITKRGQNVTFRCDPISEHNRLYWYRQTLGQGPEFLTYFQNEAQLEKSRLLSDRFSAERPKGSFSTLEIQRTEQGDSAMYLCASSLLTGHRTEAFFGQGTRLTVV.

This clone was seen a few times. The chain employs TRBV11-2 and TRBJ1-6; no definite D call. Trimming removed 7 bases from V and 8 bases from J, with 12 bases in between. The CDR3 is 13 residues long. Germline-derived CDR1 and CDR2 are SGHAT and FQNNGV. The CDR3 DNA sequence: TGTGCCAGCACGGGTCTGAGGGATTCACCCCTCCACTTT. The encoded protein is CASTGLRDSPLHF.

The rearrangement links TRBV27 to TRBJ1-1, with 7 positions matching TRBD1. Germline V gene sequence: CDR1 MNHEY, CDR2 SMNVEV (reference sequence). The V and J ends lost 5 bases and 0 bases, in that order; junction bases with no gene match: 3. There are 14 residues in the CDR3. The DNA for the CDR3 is TGTGCCAGCAGTCCGACAGGGATGAACACTGAAGCTTTCTTT. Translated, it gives CASSPTGMNTEAFF.

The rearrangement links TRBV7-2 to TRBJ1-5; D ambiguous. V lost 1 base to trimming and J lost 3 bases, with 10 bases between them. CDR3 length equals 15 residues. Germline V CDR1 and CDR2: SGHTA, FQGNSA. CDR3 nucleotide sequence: TGTGCCAGCAGCTTAGGCGGGCAGCACAATCAGCCCCAGCATTTT. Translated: CASSLGGQHNQPQHF.

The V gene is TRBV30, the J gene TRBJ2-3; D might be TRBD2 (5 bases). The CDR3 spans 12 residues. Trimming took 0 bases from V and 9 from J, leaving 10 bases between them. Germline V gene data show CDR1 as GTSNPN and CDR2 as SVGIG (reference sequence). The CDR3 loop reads CAWSVPGVTQYF. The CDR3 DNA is TGTGCCTGGAGTGTACCCGGGGTCACGCAGTATTTT.

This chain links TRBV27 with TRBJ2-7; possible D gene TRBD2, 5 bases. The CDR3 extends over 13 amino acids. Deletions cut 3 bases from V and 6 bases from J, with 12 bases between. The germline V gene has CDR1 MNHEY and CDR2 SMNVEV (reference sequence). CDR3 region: CASSLGAPGEQYF. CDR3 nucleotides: TGTGCCAGCAGTTTGGGAGCCCCCGGCGAGCAGTACTTC.

The CDR3 loop reads CASGRVAGYTF. The CDR3 coding sequence is TGTGCCAGCGGGCGGGTCGCTGGCTACACCTTC. This sequence joins TRBV2 and TRBJ1-2, with unresolved D. V lost 8 bases and J 7 bases, leaving 11 bases between the germline ends. This CDR3 spans 11 amino acids. Germline V gene sequence: CDR1 SNHLY, CDR2 FYNNEI. Full variable domain (outside the CDR3, taken from reference TRBV2 and TRBJ1-2): EPEVTQTPSHQVTQMGQEVILRCVPISNHLYFYWYRQILGQKVEFLVSFYNNEISEKSEIFDDQFSVERPDGSNFTLKIRSTKLEDSAMYFCASGRVAGYTFGSGTRLTVV.

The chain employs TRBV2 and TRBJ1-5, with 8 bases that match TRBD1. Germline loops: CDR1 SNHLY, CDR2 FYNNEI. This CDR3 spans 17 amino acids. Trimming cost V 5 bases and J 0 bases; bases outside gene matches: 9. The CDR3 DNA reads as TGTGCCAGCAGTCGAGACAGGGGTGGAAATAGCAATCAGCCCCAGCATTTT. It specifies CASSRDRGGNSNQPQHF.

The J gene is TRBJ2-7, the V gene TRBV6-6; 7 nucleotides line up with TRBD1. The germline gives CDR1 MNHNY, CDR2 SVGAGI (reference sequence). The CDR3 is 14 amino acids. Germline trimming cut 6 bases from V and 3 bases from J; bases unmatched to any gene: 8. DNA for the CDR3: TGTGCCAGCAGAGGGTCCGGACAGGACTACGAGCAGTACTTC. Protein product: CASRGSGQDYEQYF.

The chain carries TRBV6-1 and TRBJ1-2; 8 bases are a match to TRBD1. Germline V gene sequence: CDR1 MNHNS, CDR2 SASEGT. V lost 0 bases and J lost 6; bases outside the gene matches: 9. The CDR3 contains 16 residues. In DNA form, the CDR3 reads TGTGCCAGCAGTGAAGCTCCCAGACAGGGGACGAATGGCTACACCTTC. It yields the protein CASSEAPRQGTNGYTF.